Below, 23 T cell receptor beta chains from the same sample are listed, as sequenced in a study of identical twins (dated by TCRdb to the mid-2010s). Library generation was performed with 5' RACE. TCRdb records Illumina HiSeq 2000 as the sequencer. In TCRdb, the public reads were trimmed at Q25 with fastp and aligned with MiXCR, with productive beta chains retained. Entries are consolidated by CDR3 protein sequence, retaining the most common genes and DNA. This sample holds 1.5 million to 2 million distinct CDR3 sequences; less than 35% were observed only once. The ten largest account for 0.27% of the sample. Specimen: cord blood. The receptors derive from a newborn girl in good health.

The chain joins TRBV7-9 to TRBJ1-1; no clear D gene. The germline V gene encodes CDR1 SEHNR and CDR2 FQNEAQ (reference sequence). V lost 6 bases and J 0 bases, leaving 8 bases between the germline ends. This CDR3 is built from 13 residues. CDR3 sequence reads: CASRNYMNTEAFF. DNA of the CDR3: TGTGCCAGCAGGAACTACATGAACACTGAAGCTTTCTTT.

This clonotype was counted a few times. This chain uses TRBV2 with TRBJ1-2, with TRBD1 matching 7 bases. V was clipped by 4 bases and J by 6 bases; unmatched bases: 5. Germline CDR1 is SNHLY and CDR2 is FYNNEI. The CDR3 extends over 13 amino acids. CDR3 sequence reads: CASSVGRGNGYTF. The CDR3 region has the DNA TGTGCCAGCAGTGTGGGCAGGGGGAATGGCTACACCTTC.

As regards this clonotype: Being one base from a much bigger clone, this may be a read error. The rearrangement links TRBV9 to TRBJ2-3, with no clear D. Trimming pared 4 bases from V and 8 bases from J, leaving 8 bases between. The CDR3 contains 11 residues. CDR1 and CDR2 (germline): SGDLS, YYNGEE. The CDR3 DNA reads TGTGCCAGCAGCATTAGAGGTACGCAGTATTTT. Translated: CASSIRGTQYF.

This clonotype was observed a handful of times. The CDR3 region is CSATGGQREKLFF. DNA for the CDR3: TGCAGCGCGACAGGGGGCCAACGGGAAAAACTGTTTTTT. The rearrangement links TRBV29-1 to TRBJ1-4, with 10 bases fitting TRBD1. The trim removed 7 bases at V and 8 bases at J, leaving 7 bases unmatched. Germline V gives CDR1 SQVTM, CDR2 ANQGSEA. There are 13 residues in the CDR3.

This clonotype was counted between two and nine times. The chain combines TRBV6-1 with TRBJ2-1; possibly TRBD2 for D (7 bases). Trimming cost V 0 bases and J 11 bases, with 11 bases left between them. Germline-derived CDR1 and CDR2 are MNHNS and SASEGT. This CDR3 has 13 amino acids. The CDR3 reads CASSEARGGKQFF. The CDR3 region has the DNA TGTGCCAGCAGTGAAGCAAGGGGGGGAAAGCAGTTCTTC.

This chain connects TRBV29-1 to TRBJ2-7; perhaps TRBD1 as D (6 bases). Trimming stripped 6 bases from V and 0 bases from J, with 12 bases between. This CDR3 comprises 13 residues. In germline, CDR1 is SQVTM, CDR2 ANQGSEA. The CDR3 nucleotides are TGCAGCGTATATACAGGGAACTCCTACGAGCAGTACTTC. Translated: CSVYTGNSYEQYF.

This clonotype was detected only a few times. The rearrangement joins TRBV10-3 to TRBJ2-3; 7 bases are a match to TRBD2. CDR3 size: 17 residues. V was pared by 0 bases and J by 2 bases, with 8 bases of the junction left unmatched. Germline V gene data show CDR1 as ENHRY and CDR2 as SYGVKD. The CDR3 coding sequence is TGTGCCATCAGTGAGTCAAGGACTAGAAGGGCCACAGATACGCAGTATTTT. Translated, it gives CAISESRTRRATDTQYF.

On this clonotype: Sequence at one end of the junction differs from germline and may be a read error. V gene TRBV20-1 combines with J gene TRBJ2-6, with TRBD1 matching 8 bases. There are 13 residues in the CDR3. Germline V lookup: CDR1 DFQATT, CDR2 SNEGSKA (reference sequence). This CDR3 is CSAREGQAYVLAF. The DNA for the CDR3 is TGCAGTGCTAGAGAGGGACAGGCCTACGTCCTGGCTTTC.

The rearrangement links TRBV6-6 to TRBJ2-1, with TRBD2 matching 10 bases. Germline V gene sequence: CDR1 MNHNY, CDR2 SVGAGI (reference sequence). V was clipped by 8 bases and J by 2 bases; unmatched bases: 12. The CDR3 consists of 17 residues. Here the CDR3 reads CASLIGGLAIPYNEQFF. The CDR3 DNA reads as TGTGCCAGCTTAATAGGGGGACTAGCGATTCCCTACAATGAGCAGTTCTTC.

This clonotype was seen ten or more times. The chain is built from TRBV10-3 and TRBJ2-1; 8 nucleotides align to TRBD2. This CDR3 contains 18 residues. Germline loops: CDR1 ENHRY, CDR2 SYGVKD. Unmatched junction bases numbered 9, after V lost 0 bases and J lost 2 bases. The CDR3 nucleotides are TGTGCCATCAGTGAGTCAAAAAGGCGGGAGGTCCCCTACAATGAGCAGTTCTTC. Translating it yields CAISESKRREVPYNEQFF.

The CDR3 loop is CASFSETSSSYEQYF. The CDR3 bases are TGTGCCAGCTTTTCTGAGACTAGCAGCTCCTACGAGCAGTACTTC. V usage is TRBV6-5 and J usage is TRBJ2-7; TRBD2 matches 7 bases. V trimming: 8 bases; J trimming: 0 bases; junction bases outside the gene matches: 10. The germline gives CDR1 MNHEY, CDR2 SVGAGI. The CDR3 consists of 15 residues.

V is TRBV6-4 and J is TRBJ2-1; D may be TRBD2 (6 bases). This CDR3 region has 14 residues. CDR1 is MRHNA and CDR2 is SNTAGT in the germline V gene. V was pared by 0 bases and J by 7 bases, with 10 bases between. The CDR3 is CASSDSGGRNEQFF. Here the CDR3 DNA reads TGTGCCAGCAGTGACTCCGGGGGTCGGAATGAGCAGTTCTTC.

The chain has TRBV20-1 and TRBJ2-1; the D is unclear. The CDR3 covers 10 residues. In germline, CDR1 is DFQATT, CDR2 SNEGSKA (reference sequence). V dropped 6 bases and J dropped 6 bases, with 6 bases sitting between them. The CDR3: CSAHGNEQFF. CDR3 nucleotides: TGCAGTGCGCATGGCAATGAGCAGTTCTTC.

A few counts support this clonotype. The genes are TRBV20-1 and TRBJ1-6, with TRBD1 identical over 8 bases. The CDR3 runs to 15 residues. V trimming: 0 bases; J trimming: 2 bases; junction bases outside the gene matches: 0. From germline, CDR1 is DFQATT and CDR2 SNEGSKA (reference sequence). This CDR3 is CSARETGAYNSPLHF. CDR3 nucleotide sequence: TGCAGTGCTAGAGAGACAGGGGCCTATAATTCACCCCTCCACTTT.

This clonotype was observed a handful of times. The chain joins TRBV5-1 to TRBJ1-1; weak D call: TRBD1 (6 bases). V was shortened by 0 bases and J by 2 bases, with 11 bases between the two germline ends. CDR1 SGHRS and CDR2 YFSETQ come from the germline V gene. The length of the CDR3 is 15 residues. CDR3 region: CASSLGTAGNTEAFF. The CDR3 DNA follows: TGCGCCAGCAGCTTGGGGACAGCGGGAAACACTGAAGCTTTCTTT. Filled out from reference TRBV5-1 and TRBJ1-1, the complete variable domain reads KAGVTQTPRYLIKTRGQQVTLSCSPISGHRSVSWYQQTPGQGLQFLFEYFSETQRNKGNFPGRFSGRQFSNSRSEMNVSTLELGDSALYLCASSLGTAGNTEAFFGQGTRLTVV.

Only a few counts were recorded for this clonotype. The rearrangement links TRBV4-1 to TRBJ2-1; 12 bases are a match to TRBD2. V dropped 5 bases and J dropped 2; count of bases not matched to a gene: 4. Germline CDR1 MGHRA, CDR2 YSYEKL. The CDR3 runs 16 residues. Here the CDR3 reads CASSGRLAGAYNEQFF. The CDR3 DNA reads as TGCGCCAGCAGCGGTCGACTAGCGGGGGCCTACAATGAGCAGTTCTTC.

On this clonotype: One base away lies a much larger clone, so this may be a sequencing read error. This sequence joins TRBV27 and TRBJ2-1; D could derive from TRBD1 or TRBD2 (6 bases each). This CDR3 has 16 residues. The germline V gene encodes CDR1 MNHEY and CDR2 SMNVEV (reference sequence). In DNA, the CDR3 is TGTGCCAGCAGTTTTGGGGGGCCTCGGGCCTACAATGGGCAGTTCTTC. Translating gives CASSFGGPRAYNGQFF.

This clonotype showed up many times. The chain is built from TRBV5-1 and TRBJ2-1, with 7 bases aligning to TRBD1. V trimming: 4 bases; J trimming: 0 bases; junction bases outside the gene matches: 7. The CDR3 has 16 residues. Germline CDR1 is SGHRS and CDR2 is YFSETQ. The CDR3 nucleotides are TGCGCCAGCAGCCTAGGGGGCGCGGGCTCCTACAATGAGCAGTTCTTC. Translated: CASSLGGAGSYNEQFF. Combining the CDR3 with reference TRBV5-1 and TRBJ2-1 gives the whole variable domain KAGVTQTPRYLIKTRGQQVTLSCSPISGHRSVSWYQQTPGQGLQFLFEYFSETQRNKGNFPGRFSGRQFSNSRSEMNVSTLELGDSALYLCASSLGGAGSYNEQFFGPGTRLTVL.

The chain carries TRBV9 and TRBJ2-3; maybe TRBD2 (5 bases). Germline-derived CDR1 and CDR2 are SGDLS and YYNGEE. Between the trimmed V and J ends, which lost 1 base and 4 bases, there was a span of 19 bases. This CDR3 has 17 amino acids. The CDR3 nucleotides are TGTGCCAGCAGCGTACGAGCTAGCCACTACAGTCCAGATACGCAGTATTTT. Protein product: CASSVRASHYSPDTQYF.

This clonotype was seen only a few times. The chain employs TRBV7-9 and TRBJ2-3, with a possible D match to TRBD2 (5 bases). The CDR3 is made up of 15 amino acids. CDR1 is SEHNR, CDR2 FQNEAQ, per germline (reference sequence). Trimming removed 5 bases at V and 1 base at J, with 13 bases between. CDR3 region: CASSMPGRRTDTQYF. The CDR3 DNA reads as TGTGCCAGCAGCATGCCGGGGAGACGCACAGATACGCAGTATTTT.

The sample holds a few counts of this clonotype. V usage is TRBV7-9 and J usage is TRBJ1-1, with TRBD1 identical over 7 bases. The CDR3 spans 16 residues. In germline, CDR1 is SEHNR, CDR2 FQNEAQ (reference sequence). Losses at the gene ends were 5 bases for V and 4 bases for J; bases not matched to a gene: 13. The CDR3 reads CASSTWTGASITEAFF. Written as DNA, the CDR3 is TGTGCCAGCAGCACATGGACAGGCGCGTCGATCACTGAAGCTTTCTTT. Full variable domain (rest looked up from reference TRBV7-9 and TRBJ1-1): DTGVSQNPRHKITKRGQNVTFRCDPISEHNRLYWYRQTLGQGPEFLTYFQNEAQLEKSRLLSDRFSAERPKGSFSTLEIQRTEQGDSAMYLCASSTWTGASITEAFFGQGTRLTVV.

This clonotype was detected only a few times. CDR3 in DNA: TGCAGTGCTACGCGGTTGGACAGGGTTTACGAGCAGTACTTC. This codes for CSATRLDRVYEQYF. V is TRBV20-1 and J is TRBJ2-7; 8 bases align to TRBD1. V dropped 4 bases and J dropped 4; count of bases not matched to a gene: 9. This CDR3 comprises 14 residues. The germline CDR1 and CDR2 sequences are DFQATT and SNEGSKA (reference sequence).

This clonotype has only a few counts. The genes are TRBV20-1 and TRBJ2-7, with 8 nucleotides matching TRBD1. The ends lost 3 bases at V and 2 bases at J; junction bases unmatched: 6. CDR1 and CDR2 from the germline V gene are DFQATT and SNEGSKA (reference sequence). This CDR3 spans 14 amino acids. CDR3 region: CSASPGQVPYEQYF. In DNA, the CDR3 is TGCAGTGCTAGTCCGGGACAGGTTCCCTACGAGCAGTACTTC.